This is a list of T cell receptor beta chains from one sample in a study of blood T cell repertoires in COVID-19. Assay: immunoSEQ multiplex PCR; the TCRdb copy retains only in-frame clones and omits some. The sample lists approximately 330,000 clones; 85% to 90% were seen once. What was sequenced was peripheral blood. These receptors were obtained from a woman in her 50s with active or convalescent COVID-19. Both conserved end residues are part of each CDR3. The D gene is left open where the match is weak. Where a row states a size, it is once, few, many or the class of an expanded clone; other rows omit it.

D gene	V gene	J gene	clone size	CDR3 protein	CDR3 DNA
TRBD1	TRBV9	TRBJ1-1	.	CASSRVGTDEAFF	TGTGCCAGCAGCCGTGTTGGGACAGATGAAGCTTTCTTT
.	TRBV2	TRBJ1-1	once	CASRIGPNTEAFF	TGTGCCAGCAGGATTGGCCCTAACACTGAAGCTTTCTTT
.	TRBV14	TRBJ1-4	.	CASSQDRGTATNEKLFF	TGTGCCAGCAGCCAAGATCGAGGGACTGCAACTAATGAAAAACTGTTTTTT
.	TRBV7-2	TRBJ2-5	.	CASSLSGSQETQYF	TGTGCCAGCAGCTTAAGCGGGTCTCAAGAGACCCAGTACTTC
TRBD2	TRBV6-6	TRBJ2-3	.	CASSYTYSGRADTQYF	TGTGCCAGCAGTTACACTTATAGCGGGAGGGCAGATACGCAGTATTTT
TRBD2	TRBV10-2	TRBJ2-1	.	CASSPGLAGATYNEQFF	TGCGCCAGCAGCCCGGGACTAGCGGGGGCCACCTACAATGAGCAGTTCTTC
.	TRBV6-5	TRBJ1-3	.	CASSYSRGIGNTIYF	TGTGCCAGCAGTTACTCTCGGGGTATTGGAAACACCATATATTTT
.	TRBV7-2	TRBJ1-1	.	CASSLGGLRTVEAFF	TGTGCCAGCAGCTTAGGGGGGCTGCGGACGGTCGAAGCTTTCTTT
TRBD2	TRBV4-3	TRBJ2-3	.	CASSQVGSGGAHTQYF	TGCGCCAGCAGCCAAGTGGGTAGCGGGGGGGCTCATACGCAGTATTTT
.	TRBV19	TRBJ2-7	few	CASSPGLSYEQYF	TGTGCCAGTTCTCCGGGACTTTCCTACGAGCAGTACTTC
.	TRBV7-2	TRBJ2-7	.	CASTPGLSHEQYF	TGTGCCAGCACCCCCGGTTTGAGCCACGAGCAGTACTTC
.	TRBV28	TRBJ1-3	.	CASRIYGQTLYF	TGTGCCAGCAGGATCTACGGACAGACGCTATATTTT
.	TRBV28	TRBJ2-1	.	CASGQNGGHEQFF	TGTGCCAGCGGACAGAACGGGGGGCATGAGCAGTTCTTC
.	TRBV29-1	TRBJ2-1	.	CSVAGSSYNEQFF	TGCAGCGTTGCTGGCAGCTCCTACAATGAGCAGTTCTTC
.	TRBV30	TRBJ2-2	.	CAWTGMNTGELFF	TGTGCCTGGACAGGGATGAACACCGGGGAGCTGTTTTTT
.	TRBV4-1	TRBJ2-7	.	CASSQEFPQHLEQYF	TGCGCCAGCAGCCAAGAGTTCCCCCAACACCTCGAGCAGTACTTC
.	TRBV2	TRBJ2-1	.	CASRGRGAYNEQFF	TGTGCCAGCCGGGGCAGGGGGGCCTACAATGAGCAGTTCTTC
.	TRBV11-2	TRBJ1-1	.	CASSATGNTEAFF	TGTGCCAGCAGCGCCACTGGGAACACTGAAGCTTTCTTT
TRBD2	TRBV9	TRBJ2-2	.	CASSVAIAGVGTGELFF	TGTGCCAGCAGCGTAGCAATAGCGGGAGTAGGTACCGGGGAGCTGTTTTTT
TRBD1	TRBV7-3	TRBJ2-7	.	CASSLSRGPYEQYF	TGTGCCAGCAGCTTATCCAGGGGGCCCTACGAGCAGTACTTC
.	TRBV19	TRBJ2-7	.	CASSGDYYEQYF	TGTGCCAGTAGTGGAGACTACTACGAGCAGTACTTC
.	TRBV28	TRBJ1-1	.	CASRPKTAYTEAFF	TGTGCCAGCAGACCGAAGACAGCCTACACTGAAGCTTTCTTT
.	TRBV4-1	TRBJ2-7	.	CASSQGGTEWYEQYF	TGCGCCAGCAGCCAAGGCGGGACAGAATGGTACGAGCAGTACTTC
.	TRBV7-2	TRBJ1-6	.	CASSEGVPLARNSPLHF	TGTGCCAGCTCTGAGGGGGTTCCCCTGGCCCGAAATTCACCCCTCCACTTT
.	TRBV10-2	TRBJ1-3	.	CASRQDLIAPGNTIYF	TGCGCCAGCAGGCAGGATCTCATTGCTCCTGGAAACACCATATATTTT
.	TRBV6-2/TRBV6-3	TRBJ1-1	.	CASSYIRGNINTEAFF	TGTGCCAGCAGTTATATTAGGGGAAATATAAACACTGAAGCTTTCTTT
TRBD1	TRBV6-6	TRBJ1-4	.	CASSQGDRGNEKLFF	TGTGCCAGCAGCCAGGGGGACAGGGGTAATGAAAAACTGTTTTTT
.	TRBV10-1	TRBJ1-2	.	CASSAHLQSIHYGYTF	TGCGCCAGCAGTGCCCACCTCCAGTCAATTCACTATGGCTACACCTTC
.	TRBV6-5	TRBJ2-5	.	CASKKAPAAQETQYF	TGTGCCAGCAAAAAGGCCCCAGCGGCCCAAGAGACCCAGTACTTC
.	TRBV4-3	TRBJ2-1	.	CASSQDYGFSYNEQFF	TGCGCCAGCAGCCAAGATTACGGGTTCTCCTACAATGAGCAGTTCTTC
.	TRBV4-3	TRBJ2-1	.	CASSQYQGNEQFF	TGCGCCAGCAGCCAATACCAGGGAAATGAGCAGTTCTTC
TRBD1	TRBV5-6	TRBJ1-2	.	CASSLALTGGYGYTF	TGTGCCAGCAGCTTGGCATTGACAGGGGGCTATGGCTACACCTTC
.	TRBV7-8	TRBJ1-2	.	CASSLEEGDYGYTF	TGTGCCAGCAGCTTAGAGGAAGGGGACTATGGCTACACCTTC
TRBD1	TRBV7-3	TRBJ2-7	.	CASSLDSTGSYEQYF	TGTGCCAGCAGCTTAGACTCGACAGGGTCCTACGAGCAGTACTTC
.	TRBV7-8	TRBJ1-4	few	CASSLELGRGLFF	TGTGCCAGCAGCTTAGAATTGGGCAGGGGACTGTTTTTT
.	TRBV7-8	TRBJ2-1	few	CASSLVPATSSVEQFF	TGTGCCAGCAGCTTAGTCCCGGCAACTAGCTCGGTTGAGCAGTTCTTC
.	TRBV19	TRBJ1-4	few	CASSIFPGITNEKLFF	TGTGCCAGTAGTATCTTCCCGGGGATCACTAATGAAAAACTGTTTTTT
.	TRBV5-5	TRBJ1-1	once	CASSLGGQGSFNTEAFF	TGTGCCAGCAGCTTGGGCGGGCAGGGGTCGTTCAACACTGAAGCTTTCTTT
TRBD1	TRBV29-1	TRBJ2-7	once	CSVVQGAYEQYF	TGCAGCGTGGTCCAGGGGGCCTACGAGCAGTACTTC
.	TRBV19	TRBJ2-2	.	CASSNRGFPTGELFF	TGTGCCAGTAGTAATCGGGGGTTTCCAACCGGGGAGCTGTTTTTT
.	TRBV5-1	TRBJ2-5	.	CASSRQETQYF	TGCGCCAGCAGCCGCCAAGAGACCCAGTACTTC
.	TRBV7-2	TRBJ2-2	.	CASSSPRELFF	TGTGCCAGCAGCTCTCCTAGGGAGCTGTTTTTT
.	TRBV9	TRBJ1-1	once	CASRAGSNRVVSF	TGTGCCAGCAGAGCAGGGTCGAACAGGGTGGTGTCGTTT
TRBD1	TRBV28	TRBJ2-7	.	CASRGTGRLEQYF	TGTGCCAGCCGCGGGACAGGAAGACTCGAGCAGTACTTC